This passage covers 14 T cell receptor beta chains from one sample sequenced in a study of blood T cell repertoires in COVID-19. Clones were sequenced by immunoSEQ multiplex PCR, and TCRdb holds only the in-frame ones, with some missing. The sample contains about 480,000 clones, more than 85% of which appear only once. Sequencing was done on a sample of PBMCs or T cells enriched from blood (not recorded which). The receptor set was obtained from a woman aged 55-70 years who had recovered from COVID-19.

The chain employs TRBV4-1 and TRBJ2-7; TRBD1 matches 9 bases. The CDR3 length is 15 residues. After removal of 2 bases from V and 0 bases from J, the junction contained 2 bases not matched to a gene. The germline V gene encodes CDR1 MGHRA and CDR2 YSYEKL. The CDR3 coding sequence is TGCGCCAGCAGCCAATTGACAGGGGGCTCCTACGAGCAGTACTTC. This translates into CASSQLTGGSYEQYF.

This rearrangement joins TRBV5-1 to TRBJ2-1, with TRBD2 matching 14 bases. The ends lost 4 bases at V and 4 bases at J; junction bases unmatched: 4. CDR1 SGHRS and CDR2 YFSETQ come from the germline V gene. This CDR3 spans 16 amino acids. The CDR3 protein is CASSPGTSGGYNEQFF. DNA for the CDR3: TGCGCCAGCAGCCCCGGGACTAGCGGGGGATACAATGAGCAGTTCTTC.

CDR3 protein: CAGSQEGENIQYF. In DNA, the CDR3 is TGTGCCGGCTCCCAGGAAGGTGAAAACATTCAGTACTTC. The chain has TRBV6-5 and TRBJ2-4, with unresolved D. The V end lost 11 bases, the J end lost 5 bases, and 16 bases lay between the germline ends. This CDR3 has 13 residues. The germline gives CDR1 MNHEY, CDR2 SVGAGI.

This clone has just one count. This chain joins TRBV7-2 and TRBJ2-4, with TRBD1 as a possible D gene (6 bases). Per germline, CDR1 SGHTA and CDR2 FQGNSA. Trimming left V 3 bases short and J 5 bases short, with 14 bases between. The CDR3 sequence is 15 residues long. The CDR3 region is CASSFFGQSQNIQYF. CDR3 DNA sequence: TGTGCCAGCAGCTTCTTCGGACAGTCTCAAAACATTCAGTACTTC. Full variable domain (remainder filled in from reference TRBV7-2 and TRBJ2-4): GAGVSQSPSNKVTEKGKDVELRCDPISGHTALYWYRQSLGQGLEFLIYFQGNSAPDKSGLPSDRFSAERTGGSVSTLTIQRTQQEDSAVYLCASSFFGQSQNIQYFGAGTRLSVL.

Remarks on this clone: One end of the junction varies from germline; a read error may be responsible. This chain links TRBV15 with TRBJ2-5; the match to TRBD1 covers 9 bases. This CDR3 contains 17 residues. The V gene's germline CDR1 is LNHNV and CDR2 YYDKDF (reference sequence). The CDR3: CATSREVNRGRLETQYF. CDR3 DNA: TGTGCCACCAGCCGAGAAGTTAACAGGGGGCGGTTAGAGACCCAGTACTTC.

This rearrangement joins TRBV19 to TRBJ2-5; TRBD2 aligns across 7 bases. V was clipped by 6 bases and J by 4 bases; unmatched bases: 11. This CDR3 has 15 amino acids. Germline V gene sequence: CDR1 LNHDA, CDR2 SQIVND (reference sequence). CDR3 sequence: CASSPTGERGETQYF. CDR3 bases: TGTGCCAGTAGCCCAACCGGGGAGCGGGGAGAGACCCAGTACTTC.

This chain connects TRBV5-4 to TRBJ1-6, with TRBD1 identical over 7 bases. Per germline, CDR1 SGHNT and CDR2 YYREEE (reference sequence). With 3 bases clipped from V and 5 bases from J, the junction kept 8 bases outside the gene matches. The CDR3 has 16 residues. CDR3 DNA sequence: TGTGCCAGCAGCTGGGATTCGGGACAGAATAATTCACCCCTCCACTTT. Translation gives CASSWDSGQNNSPLHF.

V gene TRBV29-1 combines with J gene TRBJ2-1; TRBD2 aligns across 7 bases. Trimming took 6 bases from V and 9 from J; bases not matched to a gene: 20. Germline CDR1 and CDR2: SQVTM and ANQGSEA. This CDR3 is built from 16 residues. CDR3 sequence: CSVTPPGTTRRGEQFF. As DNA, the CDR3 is TGCAGCGTCACCCCGCCTGGGACTACCCGGCGCGGTGAGCAGTTCTTC.

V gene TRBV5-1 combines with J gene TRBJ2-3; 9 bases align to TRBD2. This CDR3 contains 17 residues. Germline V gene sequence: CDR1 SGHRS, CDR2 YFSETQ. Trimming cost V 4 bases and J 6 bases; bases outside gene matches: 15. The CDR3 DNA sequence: TGCGCCAGCAGCCCCCCGTTGGGCGGGGGGGCCGTGGATACGCAGTATTTT. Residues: CASSPPLGGGAVDTQYF.

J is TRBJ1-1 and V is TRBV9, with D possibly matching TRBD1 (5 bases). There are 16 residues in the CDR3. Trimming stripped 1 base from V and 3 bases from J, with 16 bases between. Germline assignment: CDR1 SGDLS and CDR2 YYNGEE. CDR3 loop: CASSVSRVGGDTEAFF. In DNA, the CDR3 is TGTGCCAGCAGCGTATCTAGGGTGGGAGGGGACACTGAAGCTTTCTTT.

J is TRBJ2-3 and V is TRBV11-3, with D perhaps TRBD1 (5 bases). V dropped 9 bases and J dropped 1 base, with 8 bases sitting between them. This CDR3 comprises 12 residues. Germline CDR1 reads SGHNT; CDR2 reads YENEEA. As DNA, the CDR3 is TGTGCCAGTTCGACAGGCACAGATACGCAGTATTTT. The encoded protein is CASSTGTDTQYF.

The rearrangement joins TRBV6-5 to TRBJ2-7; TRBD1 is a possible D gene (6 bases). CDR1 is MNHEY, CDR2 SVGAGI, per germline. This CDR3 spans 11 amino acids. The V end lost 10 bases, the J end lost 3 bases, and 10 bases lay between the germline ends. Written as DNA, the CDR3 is TGTGCCACCAGACAGGTCTACGAGCAGTACTTC. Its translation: CATRQVYEQYF.

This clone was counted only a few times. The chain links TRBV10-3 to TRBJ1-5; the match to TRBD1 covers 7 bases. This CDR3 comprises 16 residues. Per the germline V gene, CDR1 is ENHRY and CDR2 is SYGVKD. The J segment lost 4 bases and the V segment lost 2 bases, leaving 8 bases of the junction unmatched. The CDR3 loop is CAISETDRARNQPQHF. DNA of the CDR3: TGTGCCATCAGTGAGACAGACAGGGCTCGAAATCAGCCCCAGCATTTT.

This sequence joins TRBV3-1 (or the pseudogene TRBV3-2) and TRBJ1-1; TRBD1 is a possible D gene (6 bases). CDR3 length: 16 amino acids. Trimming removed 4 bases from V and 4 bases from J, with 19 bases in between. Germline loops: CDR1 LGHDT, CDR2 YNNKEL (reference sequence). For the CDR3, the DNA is TGTGCCAGCAGCCGGGCCCCACAGGGTTCTGGCACTGAAGCTTTCTTT. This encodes CASSRAPQGSGTEAFF.